The next 2 T cell receptor beta chains were all read from a single sample in a study of blood T cell repertoires in COVID-19. Clones were read by immunoSEQ multiplex PCR, and TCRdb kept only the in-frame ones, dropping some. This repertoire shows about 45,000 clones, over 75% found once; its top ten account for around 15%. Sequenced sample: peripheral blood. The receptors derive from a human donor in a cohort sampled during active COVID-19.

The V gene is TRBV11-3, the J gene TRBJ2-5; 7 bases agree with TRBD2. The germline V gene has CDR1 SGHNT and CDR2 YENEEA. This CDR3 has 18 amino acids. V lost 5 bases to trimming and J lost 4 bases; unmatched junction nucleotides: 19. The CDR3 coding sequence is TGTGCCAGCAGCCTCCAAAGTGGAGGAGCGGGAAAGGGAGAGACCCAGTACTTC. Protein product: CASSLQSGGAGKGETQYF.

The chain combines TRBV19 with TRBJ2-3, with 12 bases lining up with TRBD2. The length of the CDR3 is 22 residues. CDR1 and CDR2 (germline): LNHDA, SQIVND (reference sequence). Losses at the gene ends were 11 bases for V and 1 base for J; bases not matched to a gene: 28. The CDR3, as DNA: TGTGCCCCACCTGGGGACAGGGGATTTAGACTAGCGGGAGAGCGTTGCACAGATACGCAGTATTTT. It specifies CAPPGDRGFRLAGERCTDTQYF.